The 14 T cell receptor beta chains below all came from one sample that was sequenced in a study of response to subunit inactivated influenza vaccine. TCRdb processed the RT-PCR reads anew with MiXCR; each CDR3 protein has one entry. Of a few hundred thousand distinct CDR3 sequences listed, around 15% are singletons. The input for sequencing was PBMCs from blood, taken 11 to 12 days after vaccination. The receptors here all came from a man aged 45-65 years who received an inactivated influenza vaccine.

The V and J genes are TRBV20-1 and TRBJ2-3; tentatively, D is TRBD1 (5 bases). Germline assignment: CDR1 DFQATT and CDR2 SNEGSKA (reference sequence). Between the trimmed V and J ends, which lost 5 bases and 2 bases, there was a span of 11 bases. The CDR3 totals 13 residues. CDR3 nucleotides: TGCAGTGCTGGGCAGGGTTTCACAGATACGCAGTATTTT. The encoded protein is CSAGQGFTDTQYF.

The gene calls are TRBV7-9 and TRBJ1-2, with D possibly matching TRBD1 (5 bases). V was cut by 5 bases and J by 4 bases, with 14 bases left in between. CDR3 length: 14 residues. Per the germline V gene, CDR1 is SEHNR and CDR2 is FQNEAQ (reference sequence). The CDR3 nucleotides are TGTGCCAGCAGCGGGGCCCGGGCCCCCTATGGCTACACCTTC. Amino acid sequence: CASSGARAPYGYTF.

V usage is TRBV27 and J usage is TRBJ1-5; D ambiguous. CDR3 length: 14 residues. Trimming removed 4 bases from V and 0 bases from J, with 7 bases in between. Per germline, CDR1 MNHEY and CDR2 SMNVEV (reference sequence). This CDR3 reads CASSWAASNQPQHF. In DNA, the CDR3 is TGTGCCAGCAGTTGGGCAGCTAGCAATCAGCCCCAGCATTTT.

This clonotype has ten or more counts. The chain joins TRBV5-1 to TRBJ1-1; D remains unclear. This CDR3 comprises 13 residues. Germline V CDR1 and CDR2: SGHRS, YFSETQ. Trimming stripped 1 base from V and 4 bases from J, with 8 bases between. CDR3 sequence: CASSLFRGTEAFF. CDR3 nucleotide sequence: TGCGCCAGCAGCTTGTTCCGGGGCACTGAAGCTTTCTTT.

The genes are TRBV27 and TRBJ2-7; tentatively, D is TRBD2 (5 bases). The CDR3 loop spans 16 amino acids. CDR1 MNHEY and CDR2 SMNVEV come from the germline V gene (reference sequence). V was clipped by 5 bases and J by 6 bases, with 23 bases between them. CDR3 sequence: CASSPSPFSGGFEQYF. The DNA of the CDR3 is TGTGCCAGCAGTCCCTCCCCTTTCAGCGGAGGTTTCGAGCAGTACTTC.

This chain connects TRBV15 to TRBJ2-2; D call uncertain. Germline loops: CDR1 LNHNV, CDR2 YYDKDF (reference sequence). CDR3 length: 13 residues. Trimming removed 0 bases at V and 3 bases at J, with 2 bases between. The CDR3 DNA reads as TGTGCCACCAGCAGAGATGACACCGGGGAGCTGTTTTTT. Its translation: CATSRDDTGELFF.

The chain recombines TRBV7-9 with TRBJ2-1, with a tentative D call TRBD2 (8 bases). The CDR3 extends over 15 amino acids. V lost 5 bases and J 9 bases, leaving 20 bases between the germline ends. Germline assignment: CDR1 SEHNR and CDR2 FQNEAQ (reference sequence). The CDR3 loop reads CASSQLDRAGGEQFF. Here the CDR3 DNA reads TGTGCCAGCAGCCAACTCGACAGGGCGGGGGGTGAGCAGTTCTTC.

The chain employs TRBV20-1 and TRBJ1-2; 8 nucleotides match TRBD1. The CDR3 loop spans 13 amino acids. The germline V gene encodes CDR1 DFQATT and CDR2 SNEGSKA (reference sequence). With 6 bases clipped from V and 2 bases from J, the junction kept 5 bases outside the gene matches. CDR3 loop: CSAATGGNYGYTF. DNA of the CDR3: TGCAGTGCAGCAACAGGGGGGAACTATGGCTACACCTTC.

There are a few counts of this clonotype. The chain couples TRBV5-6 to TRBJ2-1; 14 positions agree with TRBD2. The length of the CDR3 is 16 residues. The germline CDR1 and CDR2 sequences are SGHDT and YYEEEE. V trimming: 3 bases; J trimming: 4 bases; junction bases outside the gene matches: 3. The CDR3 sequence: CASSWTSGGLYNEQFF. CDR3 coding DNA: TGTGCCAGCAGCTGGACTAGCGGGGGGCTATACAATGAGCAGTTCTTC.

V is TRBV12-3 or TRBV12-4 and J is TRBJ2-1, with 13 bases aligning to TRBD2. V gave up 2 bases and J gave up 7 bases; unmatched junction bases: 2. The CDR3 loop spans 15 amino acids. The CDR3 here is CASSLRTSGSNEQFF. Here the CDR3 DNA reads TGTGCCAGCAGTTTAAGGACTAGCGGGAGTAATGAGCAGTTCTTC.

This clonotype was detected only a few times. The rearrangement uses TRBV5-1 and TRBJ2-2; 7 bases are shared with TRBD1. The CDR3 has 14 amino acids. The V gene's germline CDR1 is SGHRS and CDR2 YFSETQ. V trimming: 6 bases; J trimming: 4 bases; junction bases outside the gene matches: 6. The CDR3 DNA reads TGCGCCAGCAAGGAGACAGGGCCCACCGGGGAGCTGTTTTTT. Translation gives CASKETGPTGELFF. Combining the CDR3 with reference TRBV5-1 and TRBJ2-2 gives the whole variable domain KAGVTQTPRYLIKTRGQQVTLSCSPISGHRSVSWYQQTPGQGLQFLFEYFSETQRNKGNFPGRFSGRQFSNSRSEMNVSTLELGDSALYLCASKETGPTGELFFGEGSRLTVL.

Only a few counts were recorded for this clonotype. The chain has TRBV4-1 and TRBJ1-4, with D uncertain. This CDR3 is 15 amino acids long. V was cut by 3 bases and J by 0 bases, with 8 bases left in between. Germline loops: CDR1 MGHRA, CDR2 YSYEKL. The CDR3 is CASSQQTPTNEKLFF. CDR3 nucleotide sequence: TGCGCCAGCAGCCAGCAGACACCAACTAATGAAAAACTGTTTTTT.

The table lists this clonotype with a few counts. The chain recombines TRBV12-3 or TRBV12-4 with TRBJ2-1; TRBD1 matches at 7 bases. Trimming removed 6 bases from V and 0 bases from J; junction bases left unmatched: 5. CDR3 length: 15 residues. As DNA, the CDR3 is TGTGCCAGCAGCGGGGACAGTAGCTCCTACAATGAGCAGTTCTTC. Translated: CASSGDSSSYNEQFF.

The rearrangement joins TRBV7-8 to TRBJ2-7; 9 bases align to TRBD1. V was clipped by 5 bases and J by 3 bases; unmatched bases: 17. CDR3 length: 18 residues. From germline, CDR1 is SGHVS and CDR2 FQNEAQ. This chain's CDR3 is CASSLPRLPVGQGYEQYF. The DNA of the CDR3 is TGTGCCAGCAGCCTGCCAAGACTCCCCGTGGGACAGGGCTACGAGCAGTACTTC.